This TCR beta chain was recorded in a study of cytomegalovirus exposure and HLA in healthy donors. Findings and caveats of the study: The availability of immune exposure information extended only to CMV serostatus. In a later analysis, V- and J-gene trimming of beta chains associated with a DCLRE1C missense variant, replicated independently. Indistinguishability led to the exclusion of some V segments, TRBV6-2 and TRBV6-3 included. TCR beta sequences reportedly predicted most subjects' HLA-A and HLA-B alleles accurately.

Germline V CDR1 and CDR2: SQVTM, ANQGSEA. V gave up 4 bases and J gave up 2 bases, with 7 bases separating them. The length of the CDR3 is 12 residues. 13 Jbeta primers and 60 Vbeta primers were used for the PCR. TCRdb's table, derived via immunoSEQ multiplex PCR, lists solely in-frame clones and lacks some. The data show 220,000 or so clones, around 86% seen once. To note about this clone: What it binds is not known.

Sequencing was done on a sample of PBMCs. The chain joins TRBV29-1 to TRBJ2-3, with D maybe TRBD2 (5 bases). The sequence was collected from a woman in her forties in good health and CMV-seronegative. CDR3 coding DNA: TGCAGCGTTGTCGGGATCACAGATACGCAGTATTTT. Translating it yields CSVVGITDTQYF.